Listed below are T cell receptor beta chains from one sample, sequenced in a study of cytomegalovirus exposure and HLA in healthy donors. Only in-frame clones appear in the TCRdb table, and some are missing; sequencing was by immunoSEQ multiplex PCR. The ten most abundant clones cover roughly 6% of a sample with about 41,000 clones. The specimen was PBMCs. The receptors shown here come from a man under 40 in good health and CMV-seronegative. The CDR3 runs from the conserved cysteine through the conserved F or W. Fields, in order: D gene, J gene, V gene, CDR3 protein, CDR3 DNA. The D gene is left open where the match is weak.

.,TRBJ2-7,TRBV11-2,CASSLDQGGRLEQYF,TGTGCCAGCAGCTTAGATCAGGGTGGAAGGCTCGAGCAGTACTTC
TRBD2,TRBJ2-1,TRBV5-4,CASSLRGGVNEQFF,TGTGCCAGCAGCCTCCGCGGGGGGGTGAATGAGCAGTTCTTC
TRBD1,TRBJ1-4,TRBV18,CASSPRGQGGEKLFF,TGTGCCAGCTCACCACGCGGACAGGGCGGTGAAAAACTGTTTTTT
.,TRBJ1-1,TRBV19,CASTSGWYTEAFF,TGTGCCAGTACTTCCGGGTGGTACACTGAAGCTTTCTTT
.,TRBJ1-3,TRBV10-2,CASSESWGLSGNTIYF,TGCGCCAGCAGTGAGTCGTGGGGCCTCTCTGGAAACACCATATATTTT
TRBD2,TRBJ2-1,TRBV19,CASSNQAGVGEQFF,TGTGCCAGTAGTAACCAAGCGGGAGTGGGTGAGCAGTTCTTC
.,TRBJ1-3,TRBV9,CASTVGGFGNTIYF,TGTGCCAGCACCGTGGGAGGGTTCGGAAACACCATATATTTT
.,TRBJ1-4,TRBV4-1,CASSQDLIGVEKLFF,TGCGCCAGCAGCCAAGATCTAATAGGGGTCGAAAAACTGTTTTTT
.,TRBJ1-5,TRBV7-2,CASSLRSAGGGAQHF,TGTGCCAGCAGCTTAAGGTCGGCAGGAGGGGGGGCCCAGCATTTT
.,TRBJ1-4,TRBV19,CASMGGPNEKLFF,TGTGCCAGTATGGGAGGGCCTAATGAAAAACTGTTTTTT
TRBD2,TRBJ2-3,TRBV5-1,CASSLGLAGVLSTDTQYF,TGCGCCAGCAGCTTGGGCCTAGCGGGAGTACTTAGCACAGATACGCAGTATTTT
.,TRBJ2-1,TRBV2,CASSETQRGEQFF,TGTGCCAGCAGTGAAACTCAACGGGGGGAGCAGTTCTTC
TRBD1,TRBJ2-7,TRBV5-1,CASSPRDSAYEQYF,TGCGCCAGCAGCCCCCGGGACAGTGCCTACGAGCAGTACTTC
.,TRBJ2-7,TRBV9,CASSVGAGSSYEQYF,TGTGCCAGCAGCGTAGGGGCCGGGAGCTCCTACGAGCAGTACTTC
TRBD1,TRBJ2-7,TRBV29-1,CSVRDRGGSYEQYF,TGCAGCGTCAGAGACAGGGGGGGCTCCTACGAGCAGTACTTC
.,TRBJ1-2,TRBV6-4,CASSRKSGVDNYGYTF,TGTGCCAGCAGCAGAAAATCGGGAGTCGATAACTATGGCTACACCTTC
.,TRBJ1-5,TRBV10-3,CAIWGGSSNQPQHF,TGTGCCATCTGGGGGGGTTCTAGCAATCAGCCCCAGCATTTT
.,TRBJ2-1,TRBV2,CASEGERGRRNEQFF,TGTGCCAGCGAGGGGGAGCGGGGACGTAGGAATGAGCAGTTCTTC
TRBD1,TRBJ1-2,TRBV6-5,CASSYSRQGVGYTF,TGTGCCAGCAGTTACTCGAGACAGGGGGTTGGCTACACCTTC
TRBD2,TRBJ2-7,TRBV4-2,CASSQEGTSGTYEQYF,TGTGCCAGCAGCCAAGAAGGGACTAGCGGTACCTACGAGCAGTACTTC
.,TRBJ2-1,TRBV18,CASSPPQAPIRNEQFF,TGTGCCAGCTCACCACCTCAAGCCCCGATTCGCAATGAGCAGTTCTTC
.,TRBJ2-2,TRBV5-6,CASSSVRRRWDTGELFF,TGTGCCAGCAGCTCCGTCCGGAGACGCTGGGACACCGGGGAGCTGTTTTTT
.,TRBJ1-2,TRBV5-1,CASSMRGVDGYTF,TGCGCCAGCAGCATGCGGGGGGTGGATGGCTACACCTTC